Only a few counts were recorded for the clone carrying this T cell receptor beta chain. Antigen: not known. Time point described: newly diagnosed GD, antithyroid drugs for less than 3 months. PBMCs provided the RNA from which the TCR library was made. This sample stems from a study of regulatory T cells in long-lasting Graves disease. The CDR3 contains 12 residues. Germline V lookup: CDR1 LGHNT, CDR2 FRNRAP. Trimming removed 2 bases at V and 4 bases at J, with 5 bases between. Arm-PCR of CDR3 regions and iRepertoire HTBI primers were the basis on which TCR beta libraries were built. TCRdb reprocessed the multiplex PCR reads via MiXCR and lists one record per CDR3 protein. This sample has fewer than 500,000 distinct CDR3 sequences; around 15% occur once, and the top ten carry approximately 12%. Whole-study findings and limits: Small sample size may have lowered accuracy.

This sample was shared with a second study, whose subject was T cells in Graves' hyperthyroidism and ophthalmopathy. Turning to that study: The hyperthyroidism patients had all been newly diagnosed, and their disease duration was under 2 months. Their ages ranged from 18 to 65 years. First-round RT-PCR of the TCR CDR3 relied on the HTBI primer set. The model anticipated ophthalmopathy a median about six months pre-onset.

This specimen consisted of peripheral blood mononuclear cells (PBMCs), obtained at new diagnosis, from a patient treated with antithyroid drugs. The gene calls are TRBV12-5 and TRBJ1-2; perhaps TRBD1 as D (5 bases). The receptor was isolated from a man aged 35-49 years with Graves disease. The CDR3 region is CASGLTGYGYTF. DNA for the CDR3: TGTGCTAGTGGTTTGACAGGCTATGGCTACACCTTC.